This T cell receptor (beta chain) was observed in a study of OX40 agonist ivuxolimab in advanced cancers. This CDR3 is 14 amino acids long. V shed 3 bases and J shed 2 bases, with 10 bases lying between them. The germline CDR1 and CDR2 sequences are MNHEY and SMNVEV (reference sequence). Assay used: immunoSEQ multiplex PCR; TCRdb lists only in-frame clones, some missing. This table has 39,000 or so clones, 70% to 90% appearing once. The V gene is TRBV27, the J gene TRBJ2-5; D unresolved. Sample: CD4+ or CD8+ T cells sorted from blood, taken in a trial of the OX40 agonist ivuxolimab. This TCR was sampled from an adult with an advanced solid tumor such as melanoma, head and neck, liver or kidney cancer. CDR3 loop: CASSFVGRQETQYF. CDR3 sequence (DNA): TGTGCCAGCAGTTTTGTGGGCCGACAAGAGACCCAGTACTTC.